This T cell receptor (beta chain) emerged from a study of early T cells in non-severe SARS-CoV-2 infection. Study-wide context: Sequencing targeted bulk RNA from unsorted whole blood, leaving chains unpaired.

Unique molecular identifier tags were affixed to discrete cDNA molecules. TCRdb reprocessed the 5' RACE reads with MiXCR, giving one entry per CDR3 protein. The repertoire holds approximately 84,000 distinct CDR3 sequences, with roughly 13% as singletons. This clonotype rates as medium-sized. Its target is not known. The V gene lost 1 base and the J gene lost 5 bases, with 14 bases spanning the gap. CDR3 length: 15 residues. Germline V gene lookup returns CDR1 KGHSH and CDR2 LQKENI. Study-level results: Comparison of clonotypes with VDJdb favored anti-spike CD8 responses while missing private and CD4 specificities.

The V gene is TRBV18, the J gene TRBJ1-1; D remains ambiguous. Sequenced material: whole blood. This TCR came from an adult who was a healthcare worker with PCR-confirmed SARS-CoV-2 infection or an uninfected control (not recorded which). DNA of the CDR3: TGTGCCAGCTCACCACGGTTAGCACTTGGAACTGAAGCTTTCTTT. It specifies CASSPRLALGTEAFF.